These 9 T cell receptor beta chains came from one sample sequenced in a study of cytomegalovirus exposure and HLA in healthy donors. The table came from immunoSEQ multiplex PCR; TCRdb's copy has only in-frame clones and leaves some out. The sample comprises tens of thousands of clones, around 97% of which are singletons, and around 1.5% rests with the top ten. The sequenced material came from PBMCs. The receptors originated from a woman aged 18-29 years in good health and CMV-seropositive.

The CDR3 bases are TGTGCCAGCACTACCGCGGGACGCTACTTTGAAGCTTTCTTT. Translated, it gives CASTTAGRYFEAFF. This chain links TRBV27 with TRBJ1-1, with TRBD1 as a possible D gene (5 bases). Germline CDR1 is MNHEY and CDR2 is SMNVEV (reference sequence). With 7 bases removed from V and 7 bases from J, the gap between germline ends came to 19 bases. This CDR3 is 14 amino acids long.

The rearrangement links TRBV10-1 to TRBJ1-2; 9 bases agree with TRBD1. The V gene's germline CDR1 is WNHNN and CDR2 SYGVQD (reference sequence). The junction had 7 bases not matched to a gene; V was cut back by 8 bases and J by 0 bases. The CDR3 length is 15 residues. CDR3 protein: CASPGTGLSNYGYTF. The DNA of the CDR3 is TGCGCCAGCCCCGGGACAGGGCTCTCTAACTATGGCTACACCTTC.

The chain combines TRBV2 with TRBJ2-7; 9 bases align to TRBD1. CDR1 and CDR2 (germline): SNHLY, FYNNEI. CDR3 size: 14 residues. V was pared by 7 bases and J by 3 bases, with 7 bases of the junction left unmatched. The CDR3 DNA reads as TGTGCCAGCACCGGATGGACAGGGGACTACGAGCAGTACTTC. This translates into CASTGWTGDYEQYF.

V gene TRBV28 combines with J gene TRBJ2-7, with 7 nucleotides matching TRBD1. V lost 4 bases and J lost 3; bases outside the gene matches: 15. This CDR3 has 17 amino acids. The germline CDR1 and CDR2 sequences are MDHEN and SYDVKM. The CDR3 loop reads CASSSPGQFRGNYEQYF. The CDR3 DNA reads TGTGCCAGCAGTTCCCCGGGACAGTTTAGAGGGAACTACGAGCAGTACTTC.

This clone occurred once. The CDR3 coding sequence is TGTGCCAGCGGTTGGGGTAGCGGGAGAAACACCGGGGAGCTGTTTTTT. It is translated as CASGWGSGRNTGELFF. This sequence joins TRBV28 and TRBJ2-2; 9 nucleotides align to TRBD2. Germline loops: CDR1 MDHEN, CDR2 SYDVKM. The ends lost 8 bases at V and 2 bases at J; junction bases unmatched: 9. CDR3 size: 16 residues.

The CDR3 here is CSVPFRGSQETQYF. For the CDR3, the DNA is TGCAGCGTTCCTTTTCGGGGGTCCCAAGAGACCCAGTACTTC. The chain couples TRBV29-1 to TRBJ2-5; D may be TRBD2 (6 bases). The CDR3 totals 14 residues. The V end lost 5 bases, the J end lost 1 base, and 14 bases lay between the germline ends. The germline V gene encodes CDR1 SQVTM and CDR2 ANQGSEA.

This chain connects TRBV7-2 to TRBJ2-5; D gene unclear. Trimming shortened V by 5 bases and J by 5 bases, and 9 bases separated the two germline ends. Germline CDR1 and CDR2: SGHTA and FQGNSA. The CDR3 is 12 residues long. Here the CDR3 reads CASSEARETQYF. The CDR3 DNA follows: TGTGCCAGCAGCGAGGCCCGCGAGACCCAGTACTTC.

V and J are TRBV2 and TRBJ1-2; possible D gene TRBD1, 5 bases. Trimming shortened V by 7 bases and J by 8 bases, and 11 bases separated the two germline ends. The CDR3 is 11 residues long. Germline values: CDR1 SNHLY, CDR2 FYNNEI. In DNA, the CDR3 is TGTGCCAGCATGGGGGGGAGGGGCTACACCTTC. Translated, it gives CASMGGRGYTF.

This chain links TRBV27 with TRBJ2-1; no reliable D call. V lost 8 bases and J 6 bases, leaving 11 bases between the germline ends. Looked up from germline, CDR1 is MNHEY and CDR2 is SMNVEV (reference sequence). The CDR3 sequence is 12 residues long. The CDR3 protein is CASHTAFNEQFF. CDR3 DNA: TGTGCCAGCCACACAGCTTTCAATGAGCAGTTCTTC.